This T cell receptor beta chain was sequenced in a study of T cell changes during pregnancy in multiple sclerosis (dated by TCRdb to about 2019). Background on the whole study: The study looked at changes in the T cell repertoire across pregnancy in women with multiple sclerosis.

A note on this clone: Its antigen remains undetermined. No quality values exist for individual bases; no much larger clone is one base distant.

Library method: the immunoSEQ multiplex PCR assay. TCRdb re-hosts the immuneACCESS table, in-frame sequences only. Its copies lack some clones; in the studies checked, an unresolved V gene accounts for under half of them, and the cause for the rest is not known. The sample yields about 35,000 clones; about nine tenths were counted once. The leading ten clones occupy 0.78% of the sample. The sequences come from CD4+ T cells from peripheral blood mononuclear cells, collected after pregnancy. The origin of this receptor is a female donor in good health, enrolled as a control in a pregnancy study.

The DNA reads as follows: TGTGCCAGCAGCTTAGATCAGGACACTGAAGCTTTCTTT. Its translation is CASSLDQDTEAFF. Here the chain combines TRBV7-2 and TRBJ1-1; no D gene call is confident. CDR1 and CDR2 (SGHTA, FQGNSA) derive from the germline V gene. V and J are truncated by 1 base and 3 bases respectively, leaving an intervening sequence of 6 bases. The CDR3 holds 13 amino acids from the cysteine to the phenylalanine. Only the CDR3 DNA is retained, 39 bases long and in frame from the first base. Outside the CDR3, residues come from the reference TRBV7-2 and TRBJ1-1 proteins, so the full variable domain is: GAGVSQSPSNKVTEKGKDVELRCDPISGHTALYWYRQSLGQGLEFLIYFQGNSAPDKSGLPSDRFSAERTGGSVSTLTIQRTQQEDSAVYLCASSLDQDTEAFFGQGTRLTVV.